This T cell receptor (beta chain) was sequenced during a study of technical replicates of blood from a handful of donors. V was clipped by 6 bases and J by 3 bases, with 17 bases between them. Germline V gene lookup returns CDR1 MNHEY and CDR2 SVGAGI. This CDR3 has 15 amino acids. Profiled with immunoSEQ multiplex PCR; TCRdb holds only in-frame clones, not every one. The profile shows about 74,000 clones, approximately 89% of them singletons. The source material was T cells isolated from PBMCs. This chain joins TRBV6-5 and TRBJ1-1; D is unresolved. The receptor was isolated from a human donor in good health. The CDR3 spells CASRDGIQRDTEAFF. The CDR3 bases are TGTGCCAGCAGGGACGGGATACAGAGGGACACTGAAGCTTTCTTT.